These 19 T cell receptor beta chains originate from one sample sequenced in a study of technical replicates of blood from a handful of donors (dated by TCRdb to 2015 to 2018). The library was obtained by the immunoSEQ multiplex PCR assay. This is the immuneACCESS table as TCRdb keeps it, with only in-frame sequences that have V and J called. A part of the clones is gone; compared with another copy, unresolved V genes explain less than half, and the rest is unexplained. This sample is represented by some 87,000 clones; 97% of them were singletons. The ten biggest clones cover more than 0.15% of the sample. Material: T cells isolated from PBMCs. The receptors here all came from a human donor in good health.

The count of this clone is one. The chain employs TRBV19 and TRBJ1-1, with D unresolved. V lost 7 bases and J 0 bases, leaving 15 bases between the germline ends. The CDR3 covers 15 residues. Germline CDR1 and CDR2: LNHDA and SQIVND (reference sequence). The CDR3 here is CASTNGQVVNTEAFF. The CDR3 DNA reads TGTGCCAGTACGAATGGTCAGGTAGTGAACACTGAAGCTTTCTTT.

This chain uses TRBV2 with TRBJ1-5, with D unresolved. The V end lost 10 bases, the J end lost 2 bases, and 15 bases lay between the germline ends. CDR3 length: 14 residues. The germline V gene has CDR1 SNHLY and CDR2 FYNNEI. The CDR3 DNA reads TGTGCCACCGGGGAGGAGATGGGCAATCAGCCCCAGCATTTT. This gives the protein CATGEEMGNQPQHF.

This rearrangement joins TRBV9 to TRBJ1-1; D is unclear. Germline assignment: CDR1 SGDLS and CDR2 YYNGEE. There are 14 residues in the CDR3. V lost 10 bases and J 1 base, leaving 17 bases between the germline ends. The CDR3 spells CAGRAVESNTEAFF. CDR3 DNA sequence: TGTGCCGGGCGGGCAGTAGAATCGAACACTGAAGCTTTCTTT. The full variable domain, completed using reference TRBV9 and TRBJ1-1, is DSGVTQTPKHLITATGQRVTLRCSPRSGDLSVYWYQQSLDQGLQFLIQYYNGEERAKGNILERFSAQQFPDLHSELNLSSLELGDSALYFCAGRAVESNTEAFFGQGTRLTVV.

The rearrangement links TRBV29-1 to TRBJ1-1; maybe TRBD1 (5 bases). The V gene lost 7 bases and the J gene lost 1 base, with 7 bases spanning the gap. Germline V gene data show CDR1 as SQVTM and CDR2 as ANQGSEA. The CDR3 has 11 amino acids. CDR3 region: CSADRNTEAFF. The DNA of the CDR3 is TGCAGCGCCGACAGGAACACTGAAGCTTTCTTT.

The chain combines TRBV18 with TRBJ2-7; D is possibly TRBD2 (6 bases). Trimming removed 3 bases from V and 1 base from J, with 10 bases in between. The germline V gene encodes CDR1 KGHSH and CDR2 LQKENI. The CDR3 length is 14 residues. This CDR3 is CASSPGGESYEQYF. The CDR3 DNA follows: TGTGCCAGCTCACCGGGAGGCGAATCCTACGAGCAGTACTTC.

V usage is TRBV28 and J usage is TRBJ2-1; D is possibly TRBD1 (5 bases). Trimming stripped 4 bases from V and 4 bases from J, with 8 bases between. This CDR3 region has 13 residues. Looked up from germline, CDR1 is MDHEN and CDR2 is SYDVKM. CDR3 sequence reads: CASSSTAYNEQFF. For the CDR3, the DNA is TGTGCCAGCAGTTCGACAGCGTACAATGAGCAGTTCTTC.

This chain links TRBV5-1 with TRBJ2-1, with 10 bases identical to TRBD2. Germline CDR1 and CDR2: SGHRS and YFSETQ. V was clipped by 0 bases and J by 5 bases; unmatched bases: 2. The CDR3 consists of 15 residues. CDR3 protein: CASSLGTSGHNEQFF. In nucleotides, the CDR3 is TGCGCCAGCAGCTTGGGGACTAGCGGACACAATGAGCAGTTCTTC.

V and J are TRBV5-6 and TRBJ2-7; 7 bases map to TRBD1. Germline V CDR1 and CDR2: SGHDT, YYEEEE. The CDR3 spans 15 residues. V lost 4 bases, J lost 3 bases, and 10 bases stayed unmatched. CDR3 residues: CASSLLPTGDYEQYF. The CDR3 DNA is TGTGCCAGCAGCCTTCTGCCTACAGGGGACTACGAGCAGTACTTC. The full variable domain, completed using reference TRBV5-6 and TRBJ2-7, is DAGVTQSPTHLIKTRGQQVTLRCSPKSGHDTVSWYQQALGQGPQFIFQYYEEEERQRGNFPDRFSGHQFPNYSSELNVNALLLGDSALYLCASSLLPTGDYEQYFGPGTRLTVT.

The V and J genes are TRBV5-1 and TRBJ2-5, with 9 bases lining up with TRBD1. The germline V gene encodes CDR1 SGHRS and CDR2 YFSETQ. The CDR3 spans 15 residues. V gave up 0 bases and J gave up 1 base; unmatched junction bases: 1. The DNA of the CDR3 is TGCGCCAGCAGCTTGGGACAGGGGGGCCAAGAGACCCAGTACTTC. Translated: CASSLGQGGQETQYF.

For this clone: One end of the junction varies from germline; a read error may be responsible. This chain uses TRBV5-4 with TRBJ2-5; 8 bases are a match to TRBD2. Germline V gene data show CDR1 as SGHNT and CDR2 as YYREEE (reference sequence). CDR3 length: 14 residues. The CDR3 spells CASTLSAGAETQYF. For the CDR3, the DNA is TGTGCCAGCACCTTGTCAGCGGGAGCGGAGACCCAGTACTTC.

This clone was recorded only once. The rearrangement links TRBV7-9 to TRBJ2-7; D remains unclear. The CDR3 is 16 amino acids. Germline CDR1 SEHNR, CDR2 FQNEAQ (reference sequence). With 4 bases removed from V and 0 bases from J, the gap between germline ends came to 16 bases. CDR3 DNA sequence: TGTGCCAGCAGCTCCGGTTGGAGCGCAAGCTCCTACGAGCAGTACTTC. Translation gives CASSSGWSASSYEQYF.

This chain connects TRBV27 to TRBJ2-7; TRBD1 matches 12 bases. Germline loops: CDR1 MNHEY, CDR2 SMNVEV (reference sequence). This CDR3 comprises 15 residues. Trimming at V came to 6 bases and at J to 7 bases, leaving 10 bases not matched to a gene. The CDR3 sequence is CASSIAGQGAWEQYF. The CDR3 DNA is TGTGCCAGCAGCATAGCGGGACAGGGGGCCTGGGAGCAGTACTTC.

In the case of this clone: This CDR3 is also generated by other DNA sequences in the sample. The chain links TRBV7-9 to TRBJ1-1, with a weak D call TRBD1 (5 bases). CDR1 and CDR2 (germline): SEHNR, FQNEAQ (reference sequence). V was shortened by 2 bases and J by 2 bases, with 6 bases between the two germline ends. The CDR3 has 13 amino acids. The CDR3 DNA is TGTGCCAGCAGCTTACAGGGAAACACTGAAGCTTTCTTT. Translation gives CASSLQGNTEAFF.

The chain employs TRBV9 and TRBJ2-1, with D unclear. The V gene's germline CDR1 is SGDLS and CDR2 YYNGEE. The CDR3 loop spans 13 amino acids. V was trimmed by 3 bases and J by 5 bases, leaving 9 bases between them. CDR3 region: CASSETEDNEQFF. The CDR3 DNA reads TGTGCCAGCAGCGAGACCGAGGACAATGAGCAGTTCTTC.

In DNA, the CDR3 is TGTGCCAGTAGGGGTCAGGGAACTGAAGCTTTCTTT. It encodes CASRGQGTEAFF. The genes are TRBV19 and TRBJ1-1, with D maybe TRBD1 (5 bases). There are 12 residues in the CDR3. V was shortened by 6 bases and J by 5 bases, with 10 bases between the two germline ends. Germline CDR1 reads LNHDA; CDR2 reads SQIVND (reference sequence).

This chain links TRBV18 with TRBJ1-1, with unresolved D. The CDR3 extends over 17 amino acids. The germline gives CDR1 KGHSH, CDR2 LQKENI. V lost 0 bases, J lost 1 base, and 15 bases lay in between. The CDR3 spells CASSPPKTGSGNTEAFF. As DNA, the CDR3 is TGTGCCAGCTCACCACCGAAAACCGGAAGCGGGAACACTGAAGCTTTCTTT.

The chain has TRBV6-5 and TRBJ1-2; D is ambiguous. Trimming removed 0 bases from V and 5 bases from J, with 16 bases in between. The CDR3 loop spans 16 amino acids. Germline values: CDR1 MNHEY, CDR2 SVGAGI. CDR3 sequence reads: CASSYSLAPRGYGYTF. In DNA form, the CDR3 reads TGTGCCAGCAGTTACTCCCTCGCCCCTCGAGGGTATGGCTACACCTTC.

This clone was recorded once. J is TRBJ1-4 and V is TRBV28; 7 bases fit TRBD1. The length of the CDR3 is 14 residues. Trimming cost V 3 bases and J 8 bases; bases outside gene matches: 6. CDR1 is MDHEN and CDR2 is SYDVKM in the germline V gene. In DNA form, the CDR3 reads TGTGCCAGCAGTTTTTCACAGGGGAGGGAAAAACTGTTTTTT. This codes for CASSFSQGREKLFF.

The V gene is TRBV6-5, the J gene TRBJ1-1, with 8 bases matching TRBD1. Germline-derived CDR1 and CDR2 are MNHEY and SVGAGI. This CDR3 region has 16 residues. The junction had 5 bases not matched to a gene; V was cut back by 2 bases and J by 0 bases. The CDR3 DNA sequence: TGTGCCAGCAGTTACCGCGGACAGGGCATGAACACTGAAGCTTTCTTT. Translated, it gives CASSYRGQGMNTEAFF.